Following are 16 T cell receptor beta chains from one sample sequenced in a study of cytomegalovirus exposure and HLA in healthy donors. Primers included in the PCR were 60 Vbeta and 13 Jbeta primers. Only in-frame clones appear in the TCRdb table, and some are missing; sequencing was by immunoSEQ multiplex PCR. The table shows some 150,000 clones, with approximately 88% occurring only once. The sequencing input was PBMCs. The source of these receptors is a woman aged 18-35 years in good health and CMV-seronegative.

The chain joins TRBV10-3 to TRBJ1-2; TRBD1 might be the D (6 bases). The CDR3 is made up of 12 amino acids. Trimming stripped 4 bases from V and 4 bases from J, with 7 bases between. The V gene's germline CDR1 is ENHRY and CDR2 SYGVKD. CDR3: CAISAGVYGYTF. In nucleotides, the CDR3 is TGTGCCATCAGTGCAGGGGTCTATGGCTACACCTTC.

The CDR3 DNA follows: TGTGCCAGTACCAAGGACAGGGGTCGCAATCAGCCCCAGCATTTT. It yields the protein CASTKDRGRNQPQHF. The chain carries TRBV19 and TRBJ1-5; 9 positions agree with TRBD1. Trimming cost V 7 bases and J 2 bases; bases outside gene matches: 6. There are 15 residues in the CDR3. Looked up from germline, CDR1 is LNHDA and CDR2 is SQIVND (reference sequence). Supplemented by reference TRBV19 and TRBJ1-5, the full variable domain reads DGGITQSPKYLFRKEGQNVTLSCEQNLNHDAMYWYRQDPGQGLRLIYYSQIVNDFQKGDIAEGYSVSREKKESFPLTVTSAQKNPTAFYLCASTKDRGRNQPQHFGDGTRLSIL.

The chain is built from TRBV7-9 and TRBJ1-1, with TRBD1 identical over 10 bases. V was clipped by 5 bases and J by 1 base; unmatched bases: 4. The CDR3 is made up of 15 amino acids. Germline V lookup: CDR1 SEHNR, CDR2 FQNEAQ (reference sequence). CDR3 DNA: TGTGCCAGCAGCACCCGACAGGGGGCGAACACTGAAGCTTTCTTT. It codes for CASSTRQGANTEAFF.

The V and J genes are TRBV7-2 and TRBJ2-2; 7 nucleotides align to TRBD2. With V trimmed by 5 bases and J by 4 bases, 1 base remained unmatched. Germline V gene data show CDR1 as SGHTA and CDR2 as FQGNSA. There are 13 residues in the CDR3. CDR3 DNA sequence: TGTGCCAGCAGCCCGGGGGGCACCGGGGAGCTGTTTTTT. Its protein is CASSPGGTGELFF. The variable domain in full, with the rest retrieved from reference TRBV7-2 and TRBJ2-2, is GAGVSQSPSNKVTEKGKDVELRCDPISGHTALYWYRQSLGQGLEFLIYFQGNSAPDKSGLPSDRFSAERTGGSVSTLTIQRTQQEDSAVYLCASSPGGTGELFFGEGSRLTVL.

The V call is TRBV7-9, the J call TRBJ1-4, with TRBD1 matching over 10 bases. The germline gives CDR1 SEHNR, CDR2 FQNEAQ (reference sequence). CDR3 size: 16 residues. Trimming removed 7 bases from V and 7 bases from J; junction bases left unmatched: 12. The CDR3 region is CASTFGTGAFREKLFF. For the CDR3, the DNA is TGTGCCAGCACCTTCGGGACAGGGGCCTTTCGTGAAAAACTGTTTTTT.

This chain connects TRBV10-3 to TRBJ1-1; 10 bases map to TRBD1. This CDR3 contains 13 residues. Germline CDR1 is ENHRY and CDR2 is SYGVKD. The junction had 1 base not matched to a gene; V was cut back by 6 bases and J by 3 bases. The CDR3 nucleotides read TGTGCCATCAGGGGGACAGGGGACACTGAAGCTTTCTTT. Protein: CAIRGTGDTEAFF.

This chain uses TRBV11-3 with TRBJ1-5; D ambiguous. The CDR3 consists of 14 residues. Trimming cost V 10 bases and J 3 bases, with 16 bases left between them. Per the germline V gene, CDR1 is SGHNT and CDR2 is YENEEA. The CDR3 DNA reads TGTGCCAACGCCGGGAGAGATTCCAATCAGCCCCAGCATTTT. Amino acid sequence: CANAGRDSNQPQHF.

The chain links TRBV6-5 to TRBJ1-6, with a weak D call TRBD1 (5 bases). The ends were cut back, 5 bases at V and 9 bases at J, with 17 bases in the middle. This CDR3 has 15 amino acids. Germline assignment: CDR1 MNHEY and CDR2 SVGAGI. The CDR3: CASSPTQVLSSPLHF. The CDR3 DNA sequence: TGTGCCAGCAGTCCAACACAGGTTTTGAGTTCACCCCTCCACTTT.

The chain is built from TRBV11-2 and TRBJ1-4; D not resolved. CDR1 and CDR2 (germline): SGHAT, FQNNGV. The V end was cut by 2 bases, the J end by 5 bases, with 18 bases between. CDR3 length: 17 amino acids. The CDR3 loop is CASSLNRFTRRNEKLFF. CDR3 nucleotide sequence: TGTGCCAGCAGCTTAAATCGGTTTACCCGGCGGAATGAAAAACTGTTTTTT.

The chain uses TRBV10-3 and TRBJ1-4; D is uncertain. The V gene's germline CDR1 is ENHRY and CDR2 SYGVKD. With 2 bases removed from V and 10 bases from J, the gap between germline ends came to 20 bases. This CDR3 comprises 16 residues. The chain's CDR3 is CAISEPFRGSDGKLFF. The CDR3 DNA is TGTGCCATCAGTGAGCCCTTCCGGGGAAGTGATGGAAAACTGTTTTTT.

The chain combines TRBV19 with TRBJ1-2, with 7 bases matching TRBD1. The V gene's germline CDR1 is LNHDA and CDR2 SQIVND (reference sequence). J was trimmed by 4 bases and V by 0 bases; bases with no gene match: 5. The CDR3 has 15 residues. The CDR3 nucleotides read TGTGCCAGTAGTATAGACAGGGACAGTATCTATGGCTACACCTTC. The encoded protein is CASSIDRDSIYGYTF.

V is TRBV6-1 and J is TRBJ2-3, with D possibly matching TRBD2 (5 bases). The CDR3 is 11 amino acids. CDR1 MNHNS and CDR2 SASEGT come from the germline V gene. Trimming took 8 bases from V and 5 from J, leaving 8 bases between them. The CDR3, as DNA: TGTGCCAGCGTGAGGGTAGATACGCAGTATTTT. The encoded protein is CASVRVDTQYF.

The J gene is TRBJ2-5, the V gene TRBV19; 9 bases match TRBD1. Germline loops: CDR1 LNHDA, CDR2 SQIVND (reference sequence). This CDR3 is 14 amino acids long. V lost 4 bases to trimming and J lost 8 bases; unmatched junction nucleotides: 8. The CDR3 is CASSRGQGRGTQYF. The CDR3 DNA follows: TGTGCCAGTAGTAGAGGACAGGGGAGGGGTACCCAGTACTTC.

The chain carries TRBV6-6 and TRBJ1-3, with a weak D call TRBD1 (5 bases). From germline, CDR1 is MNHNY and CDR2 SVGAGI (reference sequence). Between the trimmed V and J ends, which lost 4 bases and 0 bases, there was a span of 10 bases. The CDR3 has 15 amino acids. The CDR3 DNA follows: TGTGCCAGCAGTTTTCAGGGCAGCTCTGGAAACACCATATATTTT. Residues: CASSFQGSSGNTIYF.

In the case of this clone: The same CDR3 is also encoded by other DNA sequences in this sample. The chain employs TRBV30 and TRBJ1-5; the D is unclear. The CDR3 is made up of 13 amino acids. Germline-derived CDR1 and CDR2 are GTSNPN and SVGIG (reference sequence). V gave up 0 bases and J gave up 4 bases, with 7 bases separating them. In DNA, the CDR3 is TGTGCCTGGAGTGTTCGGTCTAATCAGCCCCAGCATTTT. It yields the protein CAWSVRSNQPQHF.

The chain couples TRBV9 to TRBJ2-1; 9 bases are a match to TRBD1. The CDR3 is 16 amino acids. The V gene end was trimmed by 3 bases and the J gene end by 4 bases; junction bases not matched to a gene: 8. Germline lookup yields CDR1 SGDLS and CDR2 YYNGEE. The CDR3 region has the DNA TGTGCCAGCAGCGCCAGCACAGGGGGCCATTACAATGAGCAGTTCTTC. The encoded protein is CASSASTGGHYNEQFF.